One and the same sample provided the 3 T cell receptor beta chains below, sequenced in a study of blood T cell repertoires in COVID-19. Data came from immunoSEQ multiplex PCR; TCRdb stores just in-frame clones and leaves some out. The table records a few hundred thousand clones, 80% to 90% of them present only once. Sequenced material: PBMCs or T cells enriched from blood (not recorded which). These receptor sequences come from a man aged 30 to 39 who had recovered from COVID-19.

The V gene is TRBV6-4, the J gene TRBJ1-3, with a tentative D call TRBD1 (6 bases). The CDR3 sequence is 14 residues long. Trimming shortened V by 8 bases and J by 3 bases, and 14 bases separated the two germline ends. Germline assignment: CDR1 MRHNA and CDR2 SNTAGT. DNA for the CDR3: TGTGCCAGCGGGCGGGGGGCAGGTGGAAACACCATATATTTT. Its protein is CASGRGAGGNTIYF.

CDR3 DNA sequence: TGTGCCAGCAGTTTATTCCACAGGGGGCCACTTTCTTCCTCCTACAATGAGCAGTTCTTC. Protein: CASSLFHRGPLSSSYNEQFF. The rearrangement links TRBV27 to TRBJ2-1, with TRBD1 matching 9 bases. Germline V gives CDR1 MNHEY, CDR2 SMNVEV (reference sequence). V lost 1 base to trimming and J lost 0 bases; unmatched junction nucleotides: 13. CDR3 size: 20 residues.

The count of this clone is one. The V gene is TRBV6-4, the J gene TRBJ2-3, with D possibly matching TRBD1 (5 bases). CDR1 MRHNA and CDR2 SNTAGT come from the germline V gene. The ends were cut back, 2 bases at V and 2 bases at J, with 8 bases in the middle. The CDR3 is 14 amino acids. The CDR3 loop reads CASSDRGSTDTQYF. The DNA of the CDR3 is TGTGCCAGCAGTGACAGGGGTTCCACAGATACGCAGTATTTT.